The TCR beta chain under discussion was sequenced for a study of blood T cell repertoires in COVID-19. Study-level background: The study drew acute and convalescent COVID-19 samples from the United States, Italy and Spain. The analysed material was cDNA or gDNA that came from T cells, B-cell-depleted T cells, or PBMCs.

Self-reported history from a screening survey and questionnaire set each donor's cohort. During the 2 weeks before they entered the study, exposed participants had met someone with a PCR-confirmed or clinician-diagnosed COVID-19 case. Germline-derived CDR1 and CDR2 are SGHRS and YFSETQ. The CDR3 extends over 21 amino acids. V was shortened by 4 bases and J by 0 bases, with 29 bases between the two germline ends. Produced via immunoSEQ multiplex PCR; TCRdb's table is partial and in-frame only. The data show about 370,000 clones, 91% seen once. This receptor was obtained from a woman aged 35 to 49 who had been exposed to COVID-19. Sequenced: PBMCs or T cells enriched from blood (not recorded which). The gene calls are TRBV5-1 and TRBJ1-3; no reliable D call. CDR3 nucleotide sequence: TGCGCCAGCAGCCCAAATATCAGAAGCCCCGCGGTTGCTAGCTCTGGAAACACCATATATTTT. This gives the protein CASSPNIRSPAVASSGNTIYF. Full variable domain (remainder filled in from reference TRBV5-1 and TRBJ1-3): KAGVTQTPRYLIKTRGQQVTLSCSPISGHRSVSWYQQTPGQGLQFLFEYFSETQRNKGNFPGRFSGRQFSNSRSEMNVSTLELGDSALYLCASSPNIRSPAVASSGNTIYFGEGSWLTVV.